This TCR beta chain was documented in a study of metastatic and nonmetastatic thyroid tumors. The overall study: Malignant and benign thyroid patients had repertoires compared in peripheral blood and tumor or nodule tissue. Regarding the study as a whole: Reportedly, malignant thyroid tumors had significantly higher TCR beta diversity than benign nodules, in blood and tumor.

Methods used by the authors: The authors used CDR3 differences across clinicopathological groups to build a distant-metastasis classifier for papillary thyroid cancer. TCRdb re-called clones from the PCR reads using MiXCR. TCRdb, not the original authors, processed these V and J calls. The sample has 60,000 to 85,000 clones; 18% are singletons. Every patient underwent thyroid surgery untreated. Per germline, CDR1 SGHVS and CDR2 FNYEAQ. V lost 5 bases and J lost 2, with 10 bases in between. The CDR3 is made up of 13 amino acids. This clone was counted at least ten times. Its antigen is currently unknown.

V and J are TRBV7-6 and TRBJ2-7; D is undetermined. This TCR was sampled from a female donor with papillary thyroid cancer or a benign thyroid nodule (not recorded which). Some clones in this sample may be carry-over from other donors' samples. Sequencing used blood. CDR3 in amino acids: CASSTKETYEQYF. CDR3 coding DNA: TGTGCCAGCAGCACCAAAGAAACCTACGAGCAGTACTTC.